This entry lists 2 T cell receptor beta chains sequenced from one sample in a study of control samples from healthy donors and cancer patients. Clones were read by immunoSEQ multiplex PCR, and TCRdb kept only the in-frame ones, dropping some. Among 400,000 to 500,000 clones listed, approximately 90% were seen once. Sequenced material: PBMCs. These receptors were collected from a middle-aged man with head and neck cancer.

A note on this clone: Within the sample, other DNA sequences also encode this same CDR3. This sequence joins TRBV25-1 and TRBJ2-3; D not resolved. Trimming took 3 bases from V and 4 from J, leaving 2 bases between them. Germline loops: CDR1 MGHDK, CDR2 SYGVNS. CDR3 length equals 11 residues. CDR3 loop: CASSEADTQYF. The CDR3 DNA sequence: TGTGCCAGCAGTGAGGCAGATACGCAGTATTTT.

In this sample, this clone turned up once. The same CDR3 can be traced to other DNA sequences in this sample. The rearrangement links TRBV28 to TRBJ2-7; 9 bases line up with TRBD2. The CDR3 is 16 residues long. Germline lookup yields CDR1 MDHEN and CDR2 SYDVKM. Trimming took 2 bases from V and 0 from J; bases not matched to a gene: 5. This CDR3 reads CASSLGLAGSSYEQYF. Written as DNA, the CDR3 is TGTGCCAGCAGTTTAGGGCTAGCGGGGTCCTCCTACGAGCAGTACTTC.